The clone carrying this TCR beta chain occurred once. The antigen remains undetermined. Measured with immunoSEQ multiplex PCR; TCRdb has only the in-frame clones, and not every one. The repertoire holds some 16,000 clones, approximately 85% seen once, with roughly 30% in the top ten. These data belong to a study of OX40 agonist ivuxolimab in advanced cancers. Study context: Patients' therapy was ivuxolimab, an antibody that acts as an agonist of OX40 (CD134). Patients were treated with intravenous ivuxolimab, dosed at 0.01 to 10 mg/kg and infused every 2 weeks. Among those enrolled, mean age was about 62 years (range roughly 23 to 79) and 75% to 85% were male. Study outcomes and limitations: Both blood CD4+ and CD8+ T cells showed clonal growth by week 6 at 0.1 to 3.0 mg/kg.

The CDR3 consists of 14 residues. Germline V gene sequence: CDR1 SGHRS, CDR2 YFSETQ. With 5 bases removed from V and 2 bases from J, the gap between germline ends came to 14 bases. The genes are TRBV5-1 and TRBJ2-7; D may be TRBD1 (5 bases). This TCR was recovered from an adult with an advanced solid tumor such as melanoma, head and neck, liver or kidney cancer. The source was CD4+ or CD8+ T cells sorted from blood, collected in a trial of the OX40 agonist ivuxolimab. The CDR3 DNA reads TGCGCCAGCAGTTCAGCAGGGATGACCTACGAGCAGTACTTC. This codes for CASSSAGMTYEQYF.